This T cell receptor beta chain appears in the sequencing data of a study of control samples from healthy donors and cancer patients. CDR1 is SEHNR, CDR2 FQNEAQ, per germline (reference sequence). This CDR3 spans 15 amino acids. V lost 4 bases to trimming and J lost 5 bases; unmatched junction nucleotides: 9. Repertoires were generated with immunoSEQ multiplex PCR, while TCRdb's copy carries only in-frame clones and drops some. This sample has roughly 130,000 clones, with about 94% found just once. Sequencing was done on a sample of blood. This receptor was identified in a man aged 30 to 45 in good health. The chain combines TRBV7-9 with TRBJ1-1; 8 nucleotides align to TRBD1. The CDR3 region is CASSSGLTGVTEAFF. Here the CDR3 DNA reads TGTGCCAGCAGCTCTGGGCTGACAGGGGTGACTGAAGCTTTCTTT. Variable domain in full (rest from reference TRBV7-9 and TRBJ1-1): DTGVSQNPRHKITKRGQNVTFRCDPISEHNRLYWYRQTLGQGPEFLTYFQNEAQLEKSRLLSDRFSAERPKGSFSTLEIQRTEQGDSAMYLCASSSGLTGVTEAFFGQGTRLTVV.